The sample holds one count of the clone carrying this T cell receptor beta chain. These data come from a study of blood T cell repertoires in COVID-19. Overall study: Italy, Spain and the United States were the sources of the convalescent and acute COVID-19 samples.

Assay used: immunoSEQ multiplex PCR; TCRdb lists only in-frame clones, some missing. The sample includes a few hundred thousand clones, roughly 80% of them seen just once. V trimming: 4 bases; J trimming: 4 bases; junction bases outside the gene matches: 10. Per the germline V gene, CDR1 is SGHTS and CDR2 is YDEGEE. The CDR3 covers 17 residues. Living in under 30 US areas, the participants were between roughly 18 and 90 years of age. Clinical histories supplied by participants themselves formed the basis of cohort assignment. The chain recombines TRBV5-8 with TRBJ2-5; TRBD2 agrees at 13 bases. This clonotype was obtained from a woman aged 50 to 60 who had recovered from COVID-19. Source material: PBMCs or T cells enriched from blood (not recorded which). The DNA of the CDR3 is TGTGCCAGCAGCCCGGCTACTAGCGGGAGGGCCGTAGAGACCCAGTACTTC. This codes for CASSPATSGRAVETQYF.